The rows below give T cell receptor beta chains drawn from one sample of a study of cytomegalovirus exposure and HLA in healthy donors. Repertoires were generated with immunoSEQ multiplex PCR, while TCRdb's copy carries only in-frame clones and drops some. The sample consists of some 110,000 clones, approximately 79% of them appearing once. Sequencing was done on a sample of PBMCs. Source of these receptors: a man aged 30-40 years in good health and CMV-seropositive. The CDR3 runs from the conserved cysteine through the conserved F or W. A D gene is named only where the DNA matches it firmly. A clone size is listed for some rows: how often the clone was seen (once, few, many), or a class if it is expanded.

size: .; length: 15; J: TRBJ1-5; V: TRBV7-3; D: .; DNA: TGTGCCAGCAGCTTAAGTGAGGGAGCGGAACAGCCCCAGCATTTT; CDR3: CASSLSEGAEQPQHF
size: .; length: 16; J: TRBJ2-1; V: TRBV7-3; D: .; DNA: TGTGCCAGCAGCTTAGAGGGCACTAGCCACCGACTGAAGCAGTTCTTC; CDR3: CASSLEGTSHRLKQFF
size: once; length: 16; J: TRBJ2-5; V: TRBV5-1; D: TRBD2; DNA: TGCGCCAGCAGTTTTATCCCTAGCGGGGGGGCAGAGACCCAGTACTTC; CDR3: CASSFIPSGGAETQYF
size: .; length: 14; J: TRBJ1-4; V: TRBV7-8; D: .; DNA: TGTGCCAGCAGCTTTTCGACAGCCAATGAAAAACTGTTTTTT; CDR3: CASSFSTANEKLFF
size: .; length: 14; J: TRBJ1-1; V: TRBV2; D: TRBD1; DNA: TGTGCCAGCAGGAGGGCAGGGGGTACCACTGAAGCTTTCTTT; CDR3: CASRRAGGTTEAFF
size: .; length: 13; J: TRBJ1-3; V: TRBV6-5; D: .; DNA: TGTGCCAGCAGCGAGTTCGCGGGAAACACCATATATTTT; CDR3: CASSEFAGNTIYF
size: .; length: 15; J: TRBJ2-2; V: TRBV5-6; D: .; DNA: TGTGCCAGCAGCTACCCAACAGGGTTAACCGGGGAGCTGTTTTTT; CDR3: CASSYPTGLTGELFF
size: .; length: 16; J: TRBJ1-2; V: TRBV5-6; D: TRBD1; DNA: TGTGCCAGCAGCTTGGGGACAGGGGGATGGGACTATGGCTACACCTTC; CDR3: CASSLGTGGWDYGYTF
size: .; length: 12; J: TRBJ2-7; V: TRBV6-5; D: .; DNA: TGTGCCAGCAGTAGACAGGACTACGAGCAGTACTTC; CDR3: CASSRQDYEQYF
size: once; length: 12; J: TRBJ2-5; V: TRBV25-1; D: TRBD1; DNA: TGTGCCAGCAGTGGGGACAGTGGGACCCAGTACTTC; CDR3: CASSGDSGTQYF
size: .; length: 14; J: TRBJ1-2; V: TRBV27; D: TRBD1; DNA: TGTGCCAGCAGACAGGGGGGAGTCAACTATGGCTACACCTTC; CDR3: CASRQGGVNYGYTF
size: once; length: 16; J: TRBJ1-1; V: TRBV5-5; D: TRBD1; DNA: TGTGCCAGCAGCTTTGTTGCGACAGGGCGTCCGACTGAAGCTTTCTTT; CDR3: CASSFVATGRPTEAFF
size: .; length: 14; J: TRBJ2-3; V: TRBV13; D: .; DNA: TGTGCCAGCAGCTTAAGACAAAAGACAGATACGCAGTATTTT; CDR3: CASSLRQKTDTQYF
size: .; length: 16; J: TRBJ1-4; V: TRBV7-9; D: .; DNA: TGTGCCAGCAGCTACCGACAGGTTGCAACTAATGAAAAACTGTTTTTT; CDR3: CASSYRQVATNEKLFF
size: .; length: 17; J: TRBJ2-7; V: TRBV7-6; D: TRBD2; DNA: TGTGCCAGCAGCTTGACTAGCGGGGGGGTCGGCTCCTACGAGCAGTACTTC; CDR3: CASSLTSGGVGSYEQYF
size: .; length: 17; J: TRBJ1-5; V: TRBV7-9; D: .; DNA: TGTGCCAGCAGTCTCGCTCCCCAAGGGGCCGACAATCAGCCCCAGCATTTT; CDR3: CASSLAPQGADNQPQHF
size: .; length: 14; J: TRBJ2-2; V: TRBV25-1; D: .; DNA: TGTGCCAGCAGTGAATACTCCAGCACCGGGGAGCTGTTTTTT; CDR3: CASSEYSSTGELFF
size: .; length: 15; J: TRBJ1-6; V: TRBV6-1; D: TRBD1; DNA: TGTGCCAGCAGCCTCACCAGGGGGCAGGATTCACCCCTCCACTTT; CDR3: CASSLTRGQDSPLHF
size: .; length: 17; J: TRBJ2-7; V: TRBV6-4; D: TRBD2; DNA: TGTGCCAGCAGTGACTGGGGACTAGCGGGGGGGGCCTACGAGCAGTACTTC; CDR3: CASSDWGLAGGAYEQYF
size: .; length: 14; J: TRBJ1-1; V: TRBV2; D: .; DNA: TGTGCCAGCACCGTACAGGGTCGGTCCACTGAAGCTTTCTTT; CDR3: CASTVQGRSTEAFF
size: .; length: 13; J: TRBJ1-2; V: TRBV2; D: .; DNA: TGTGCCAGCAGTAATATGAACTCCTATGGCTACACCTTC; CDR3: CASSNMNSYGYTF
size: .; length: 15; J: TRBJ2-7; V: TRBV7-6; D: TRBD2; DNA: TGTGCCAGCAGCTTAGGGGGACTAGCACCGGGGGAGCAGTACTTC; CDR3: CASSLGGLAPGEQYF
size: .; length: 15; J: TRBJ2-1; V: TRBV19; D: TRBD1; DNA: TGTGCCAGTCTTAACCGGGACAGAGGTTACAATGAGCAGTTCTTC; CDR3: CASLNRDRGYNEQFF
size: once; length: 11; J: TRBJ2-5; V: TRBV28; D: .; DNA: TGTGCCAGCAGTATACAAGAGACCCAGTACTTC; CDR3: CASSIQETQYF
size: .; length: 14; J: TRBJ1-5; V: TRBV30; D: .; DNA: TGTGCCTGGAGCCAGACAGGCAGCAATCAGCCCCAGCATTTT; CDR3: CAWSQTGSNQPQHF
size: .; length: 17; J: TRBJ2-7; V: TRBV28; D: TRBD2; DNA: TGTGCCAGCAGTTTTGGTCGACTAGCGGGCTTAACCCTCGAGCAGTACTTC; CDR3: CASSFGRLAGLTLEQYF
size: .; length: 16; J: TRBJ1-3; V: TRBV19; D: TRBD1; DNA: TGTGCCAGCCGAAAACATTGGACAGGGTCTGGAAACACCATATATTTT; CDR3: CASRKHWTGSGNTIYF
size: .; length: 15; J: TRBJ1-4; V: TRBV7-2; D: .; DNA: TGTGCCAGCAGCTTTCGAGCAGGGAGGGACGAAAAACTGTTTTTT; CDR3: CASSFRAGRDEKLFF
size: .; length: 14; J: TRBJ2-1; V: TRBV19; D: TRBD1; DNA: TGTGCCAGTAGACCGGGACAGGGTTACAATGAGCAGTTCTTC; CDR3: CASRPGQGYNEQFF
size: .; length: 17; J: TRBJ1-4; V: TRBV19; D: TRBD1; DNA: TGTGCCAGTAGTTCTCATAGCAACCGGGACAGGGCCGAAAAACTGTTTTTT; CDR3: CASSSHSNRDRAEKLFF
size: .; length: 17; J: TRBJ1-6; V: TRBV5-4; D: .; DNA: TGTGCCAGCAGCTTGTTCGGGGGGAGCTCCTATAATTCACCCCTCCACTTT; CDR3: CASSLFGGSSYNSPLHF
size: .; length: 16; J: TRBJ2-1; V: TRBV7-9; D: TRBD2; DNA: TGTGCCAGCAGCTTGGGAGCGGGGGGGCCTCGGAATGAGCAGTTCTTC; CDR3: CASSLGAGGPRNEQFF
size: .; length: 15; J: TRBJ2-3; V: TRBV30; D: TRBD1; DNA: TGTGCCTGGAGTGTACAGGGGGTCAGCACAGATACGCAGTATTTT; CDR3: CAWSVQGVSTDTQYF
size: few; length: 13; J: TRBJ1-1; V: TRBV5-6; D: .; DNA: TGTGCCAGCAGCTTGGAGGCGGCGCTTGAAGCTTTCTTT; CDR3: CASSLEAALEAFF
size: .; length: 15; J: TRBJ2-2; V: TRBV6-1; D: .; DNA: TGTGCCAGCAGTGAAGTTGGCGTGGCTAGCGGGGAGCTGTTTTTT; CDR3: CASSEVGVASGELFF
size: .; length: 14; J: TRBJ2-3; V: TRBV4-1; D: .; DNA: TGCGCCAGCAGCCAGGGGGCCGGCACAGATACGCAGTATTTT; CDR3: CASSQGAGTDTQYF
size: .; length: 13; J: TRBJ1-1; V: TRBV14; D: .; DNA: TGTGCCAGCAGCCAAATGGAGATCACTGAAGCTTTCTTT; CDR3: CASSQMEITEAFF
size: .; length: 15; J: TRBJ2-7; V: TRBV6-1; D: TRBD1; DNA: TGTGCCAGCAGCCGGGGCGTGACAGGGTCCTACGAGCAGTACTTC; CDR3: CASSRGVTGSYEQYF
size: .; length: 13; J: TRBJ1-1; V: TRBV18; D: .; DNA: TGTGCCAGCTCACCAGCAGGGCGCACTGAAGCTTTCTTT; CDR3: CASSPAGRTEAFF
size: .; length: 15; J: TRBJ2-7; V: TRBV6-5; D: TRBD1; DNA: TGTGCCAGCAGTTACAGGGGGCTGGGGTCCTACGAGCAGTACTTC; CDR3: CASSYRGLGSYEQYF
size: .; length: 12; J: TRBJ2-7; V: TRBV6-5; D: TRBD1; DNA: TGTGCCAGCAGCCAGGGGGTCCACGAGCAGTACTTC; CDR3: CASSQGVHEQYF
size: .; length: 15; J: TRBJ1-4; V: TRBV7-3; D: TRBD1; DNA: TGTGCCAGCAGCCCCGGGACAGGGGGCAATGAAAAACTGTTTTTT; CDR3: CASSPGTGGNEKLFF
size: .; length: 16; J: TRBJ2-3; V: TRBV4-1; D: .; DNA: TGCGCCAGCAGCCAAAGGGTGACAGACGGCACAGATACGCAGTATTTT; CDR3: CASSQRVTDGTDTQYF
size: .; length: 15; J: TRBJ2-7; V: TRBV6-6; D: TRBD1; DNA: TGTGCCAGCAGTGGCGGAGCCCGCGACAGGGGGCGCGAGTACTTC; CDR3: CASSGGARDRGREYF
size: .; length: 13; J: TRBJ2-5; V: TRBV30; D: TRBD1; DNA: TGTGCCTGGGGGACAGGGGTGACGGAGACCCAGTACTTC; CDR3: CAWGTGVTETQYF